What follows describes a single TCR beta chain. Antigen unknown. From germline, CDR1 is MRHNA and CDR2 SNTAGT. V shed 5 bases and J shed 0 bases, with 7 bases lying between them. This CDR3 has 13 residues. This sample is drawn from a study of shared clonotypes between healthy human individuals. Findings and caveats of the study: Expectations were that clonotype sharing among donors would be affected by sequencing depth. Estimated richness values were generally larger in naive subsets than in memory subsets.

Every donor was a Caucasian adult from Nashville, Tennessee. The table came from immunoSEQ multiplex PCR; TCRdb's copy has only in-frame clones and leaves some out. The sample includes over a million clones, 95% to 97% of them seen just once. The sample was naive CD4+ T cells sorted from blood. Subset in this sample: CD45RA+ positively selected. The receptor comes from a man in his thirties or forties in good health. This rearrangement joins TRBV6-4 to TRBJ1-1; no firm D call. The DNA of the CDR3 is TGTGCCAGCAGTCGGGTAATGAACACTGAAGCTTTCTTT. This sequence encodes CASSRVMNTEAFF.